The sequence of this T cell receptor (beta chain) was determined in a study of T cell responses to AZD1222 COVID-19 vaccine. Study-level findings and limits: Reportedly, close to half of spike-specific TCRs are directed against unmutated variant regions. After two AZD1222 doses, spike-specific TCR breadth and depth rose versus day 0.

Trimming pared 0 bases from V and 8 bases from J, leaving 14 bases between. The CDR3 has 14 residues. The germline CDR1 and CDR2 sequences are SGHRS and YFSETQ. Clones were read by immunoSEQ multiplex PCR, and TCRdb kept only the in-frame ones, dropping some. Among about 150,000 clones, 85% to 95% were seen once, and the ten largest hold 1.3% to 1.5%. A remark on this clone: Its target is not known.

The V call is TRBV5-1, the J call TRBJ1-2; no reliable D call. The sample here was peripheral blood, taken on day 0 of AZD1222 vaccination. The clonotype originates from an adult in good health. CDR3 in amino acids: CASSLAGSGAGYTF. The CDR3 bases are TGCGCCAGCAGCTTGGCCGGGTCAGGCGCGGGCTACACCTTC.